The present T cell receptor beta chain was sequenced within a study of T cells in Graves' hyperthyroidism and ophthalmopathy. From RNA transcripts, TCR beta CDR3 regions were amplified. Using the HTBI primer set, a first-round RT-PCR was run on the TCR CDR3. TCRdb called the multiplex PCR reads again in MiXCR, with one record for every CDR3 protein. Seen here are about 350,000 distinct CDR3 sequences, around 15% observed once, and the top ten hold 34%. Germline V CDR1 and CDR2: MNHNS, SASEGT. The CDR3 runs 14 residues. Trimming shortened V by 6 bases and J by 4 bases, and 16 bases separated the two germline ends. This clonotype has only a few counts.

Sequencing was carried out using blood. The TCR comes from a woman aged 40 to 50 with Graves' ophthalmopathy. The chain recombines TRBV6-1 with TRBJ2-7; D unresolved. The CDR3 sequence is CASSERASRYEQYF. CDR3 DNA: TGTGCCAGCAGCGAACGGGCTTCGCGTTACGAGCAGTACTTC.